This passage covers 10 T cell receptor beta chains from one sample sequenced in a study of cytomegalovirus exposure and HLA in healthy donors. Vbeta (60) and Jbeta (13) primers were used in the PCR. Assay used: immunoSEQ multiplex PCR; TCRdb lists only in-frame clones, some missing. The sample yields 130,000 to 150,000 clones, 80% to 85% seen once. The sequencing sample was made of PBMCs. All receptors derive from a woman aged 30 to 39 in good health and CMV-seronegative.

The V gene is TRBV7-2, the J gene TRBJ1-2; 7 bases map to TRBD1. Germline V gene data show CDR1 as SGHTA and CDR2 as FQGNSA. The V and J ends lost 4 bases and 6 bases, in that order; junction bases with no gene match: 8. This CDR3 region has 14 residues. CDR3 amino acids: CASSSTRDSNGYTF. DNA of the CDR3: TGTGCCAGCAGCTCAACGAGGGACAGCAATGGCTACACCTTC.

V usage is TRBV19 and J usage is TRBJ1-2, with a weak D call TRBD1 (6 bases). The CDR3 consists of 14 residues. The germline CDR1 and CDR2 sequences are LNHDA and SQIVND (reference sequence). V was clipped by 7 bases and J by 4 bases, with 16 bases between them. As DNA, the CDR3 is TGTGCCAGTACCTCGGGACATCTAGCCTATGGCTACACCTTC. Protein: CASTSGHLAYGYTF.

The chain employs TRBV2 and TRBJ1-5; D remains ambiguous. Germline CDR1 and CDR2: SNHLY and FYNNEI. This CDR3 region has 15 residues. V was trimmed by 3 bases and J by 0 bases, leaving 9 bases between them. As DNA, the CDR3 is TGTGCCAGCAGTGACGGGGTCTATAGCAATCAGCCCCAGCATTTT. As protein: CASSDGVYSNQPQHF.

This clone was recorded once. The rearrangement uses TRBV7-3 and TRBJ2-3; TRBD1 aligns across 7 bases. CDR1 is SGHTA, CDR2 FQGTGA, per germline. The CDR3 has 14 residues. Germline trimming cut 5 bases from V and 5 bases from J; bases unmatched to any gene: 7. In DNA form, the CDR3 reads TGTGCCAGCAGCAGAGACAGGGCTGGAGATACGCAGTATTTT. Encoded protein: CASSRDRAGDTQYF.

This rearrangement joins TRBV7-8 to TRBJ2-2; maybe TRBD1 (5 bases). Germline CDR1 is SGHVS and CDR2 is FQNEAQ. V was trimmed by 3 bases and J by 5 bases, leaving 10 bases between them. This CDR3 has 14 amino acids. The CDR3 reads CASSLVGLTGELFF. Written as DNA, the CDR3 is TGTGCCAGCAGCTTGGTGGGGCTTACCGGGGAGCTGTTTTTT.

CDR3 sequence reads: CASSPPELAGEQFF. For the CDR3, the DNA is TGTGCCAGCTCTCCTCCTGAGCTAGCGGGGGAGCAGTTCTTC. J is TRBJ2-1 and V is TRBV11-2, with TRBD2 identical over 9 bases. V shed 8 bases and J 10 bases; nucleotides not matched to a gene: 12. The CDR3 runs to 14 residues. Germline-derived CDR1 and CDR2 are SGHAT and FQNNGV. Using reference TRBV11-2 and TRBJ2-1 for the parts outside the CDR3, the full variable domain is EAGVAQSPRYKIIEKRQSVAFWCNPISGHATLYWYQQILGQGPKLLIQFQNNGVVDDSQLPKDRFSAERLKGVDSTLKIQPAKLEDSAVYLCASSPPELAGEQFFGPGTRLTVL.

V gene TRBV4-1 combines with J gene TRBJ2-5; D uncertain. Germline assignment: CDR1 MGHRA and CDR2 YSYEKL. Deletions cut 1 base from V and 0 bases from J, with 6 bases between. This CDR3 contains 14 residues. This CDR3 is CASSQVSHQETQYF. The CDR3, as DNA: TGCGCCAGCAGCCAAGTATCCCACCAAGAGACCCAGTACTTC.

For this clone: At one of its ends the junction is not consistent with the germline gene, which may arise from a read error. The rearrangement joins TRBV4-3 to TRBJ2-5; TRBD2 matches 7 bases. Looked up from germline, CDR1 is LGHNA and CDR2 is YSLEER. This CDR3 has 15 amino acids. The CDR3 DNA reads TGCGCCGGCAGCCAAGGGGCGGGGGATGGAGAGACCCAGTACTTC. Protein product: CAGSQGAGDGETQYF.

The rearrangement links TRBV5-1 to TRBJ2-1; 9 bases fit TRBD1. The CDR3 totals 14 residues. CDR1 and CDR2 (germline): SGHRS, YFSETQ. With 4 bases clipped from V and 8 bases from J, the junction kept 7 bases outside the gene matches. The CDR3 reads CASSNGQGWDEQFF. The CDR3 DNA is TGCGCCAGCAGCAACGGACAGGGGTGGGATGAGCAGTTCTTC.

The chain couples TRBV18 to TRBJ1-2; 9 positions agree with TRBD1. V lost 2 bases to trimming and J lost 5 bases; unmatched junction nucleotides: 0. In germline, CDR1 is KGHSH, CDR2 LQKENI. The length of the CDR3 is 13 residues. CDR3 coding DNA: TGTGCCAGCTCACCAGGGACAGGGTATGGCTACACCTTC. It specifies CASSPGTGYGYTF.